What follows are 9 T cell receptor beta chains derived from one specimen sequenced in a study of post-analysis software for immune sequencing data. Overall study findings and caveats: Among 4 or 5 TRBV segments more frequent in patients than controls were TRBV5-6, TRBV5-1 and TRBV20-1.

Unique molecular identifiers were carried by the TCR beta cDNA libraries. One entry per CDR3 protein, called by TCRdb with MiXCR from the PCR reads. Among about 400,000 distinct CDR3 sequences listed, around 37% were seen once. Antigens of these TCRs are unknown. Sequencing used blood. The source of these receptors is a girl aged 5-17 years with multiple sclerosis.

Details on this clonotype: A read error may account for a junction end that differs from germline. The genes are TRBV27 and TRBJ2-3, with D hard to call. This CDR3 is 14 amino acids long. Germline CDR1 reads MNHEY; CDR2 reads SMNVEV (reference sequence). The CDR3 sequence is CASSTIPGTDAQYF. In DNA, the CDR3 is TGTGCCAGCAGTACCATACCCGGCACAGATGCGCAGTATTTT.

The chain recombines TRBV6-5 with TRBJ2-5; D remains ambiguous. Trimming removed 2 bases at V and 1 base at J, with 5 bases between. The CDR3 runs 13 residues. Germline CDR1 reads MNHEY; CDR2 reads SVGAGI. The CDR3, as DNA: TGTGCCAGCAGTTACCCCACCCAAGAGACCCAGTACTTC. Encoded protein: CASSYPTQETQYF.

This clonotype was seen ten or more times. The V and J genes are TRBV29-1 and TRBJ2-7; 11 nucleotides align to TRBD1. Trimming cost V 6 bases and J 0 bases; bases outside gene matches: 1. CDR1 and CDR2 from the germline V gene are SQVTM and ANQGSEA. The CDR3 totals 13 residues. The CDR3 region has the DNA TGCAGCGTGGGGACAGGGGGCTCCTACGAGCAGTACTTC. It yields the protein CSVGTGGSYEQYF.

This clonotype was picked up a small number of times. The chain has TRBV12-3 or TRBV12-4 and TRBJ1-4; no reliable D call. The CDR3 has 13 residues. V lost 6 bases, J lost 3 bases, and 8 bases lay in between. The CDR3 DNA reads as TGTGCCAGCAGCTGGGCCCCTAATGAAAAACTGTTTTTT. Protein product: CASSWAPNEKLFF.

In regard to this clonotype: Being one base from a much bigger clone, this may be a read error. The chain is built from TRBV29-1 and TRBJ2-6, with D maybe TRBD1 (5 bases). Germline values: CDR1 SQVTM, CDR2 ANQGSEA. CDR3 length: 13 amino acids. For the CDR3, the DNA is TGCAGCGTCTGGAGAACTGGGGCCAACGTCCTGGCTTTC. Encoded protein: CSVWRTGANVLAF.

The CDR3, as DNA: TGTGCCAGCAGTTACCGACCGGGACAGTCTAACTATGGCTACACCTTC. Translation: CASSYRPGQSNYGYTF. The chain employs TRBV6-5 and TRBJ1-2; 7 bases are a match to TRBD1. With V trimmed by 2 bases and J by 0 bases, 6 bases remained unmatched. Germline values: CDR1 MNHEY, CDR2 SVGAGI. This CDR3 has 16 residues.

The CDR3 region is CSARDRERTGWGDEQFF. DNA of the CDR3: TGCAGTGCTAGAGATCGTGAGAGGACAGGGTGGGGTGATGAGCAGTTCTTC. The gene calls are TRBV20-1 and TRBJ2-1; 8 bases fit TRBD1. The CDR3 extends over 17 amino acids. Germline loops: CDR1 DFQATT, CDR2 SNEGSKA (reference sequence). Unmatched junction bases numbered 15, after V lost 0 bases and J lost 8 bases.

This clonotype was counted between two and nine times. The chain joins TRBV9 to TRBJ1-1; D may be TRBD1 (5 bases). The germline CDR1 and CDR2 sequences are SGDLS and YYNGEE. The CDR3 is 16 residues long. Trimming removed 1 base at V and 4 bases at J, with 17 bases between. CDR3 amino acids: CASSVMGEPSVTEAFF. The CDR3 DNA sequence: TGTGCCAGCAGCGTAATGGGGGAGCCTAGTGTCACTGAAGCTTTCTTT. Full variable domain (outside the CDR3, taken from reference TRBV9 and TRBJ1-1): DSGVTQTPKHLITATGQRVTLRCSPRSGDLSVYWYQQSLDQGLQFLIQYYNGEERAKGNILERFSAQQFPDLHSELNLSSLELGDSALYFCASSVMGEPSVTEAFFGQGTRLTVV.

The chain links TRBV24-1 to TRBJ2-3; possibly TRBD1 for D (6 bases). Germline values: CDR1 KGHDR, CDR2 SFDVKD. Trimming left V 4 bases short and J 3 bases short, with 13 bases between. The CDR3 sequence is 15 residues long. CDR3 sequence: CATSDPTGLTDTQYF. Here the CDR3 DNA reads TGTGCCACCAGTGACCCTACAGGGTTAACAGATACGCAGTATTTT.